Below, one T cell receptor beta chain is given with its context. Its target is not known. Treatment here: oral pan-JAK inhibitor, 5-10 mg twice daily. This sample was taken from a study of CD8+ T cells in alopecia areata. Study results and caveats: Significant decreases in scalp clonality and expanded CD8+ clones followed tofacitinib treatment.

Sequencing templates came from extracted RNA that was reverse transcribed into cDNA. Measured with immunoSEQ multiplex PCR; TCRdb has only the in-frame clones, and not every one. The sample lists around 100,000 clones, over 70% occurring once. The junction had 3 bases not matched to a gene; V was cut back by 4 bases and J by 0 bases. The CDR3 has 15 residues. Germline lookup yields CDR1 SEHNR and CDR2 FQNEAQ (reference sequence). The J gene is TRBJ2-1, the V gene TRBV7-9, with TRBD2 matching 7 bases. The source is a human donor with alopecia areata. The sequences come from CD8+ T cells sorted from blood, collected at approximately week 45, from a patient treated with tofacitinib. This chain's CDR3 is CASSSERDSYNEQFF. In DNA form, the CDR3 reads TGTGCCAGCAGCTCTGAGCGGGACTCCTACAATGAGCAGTTCTTC.